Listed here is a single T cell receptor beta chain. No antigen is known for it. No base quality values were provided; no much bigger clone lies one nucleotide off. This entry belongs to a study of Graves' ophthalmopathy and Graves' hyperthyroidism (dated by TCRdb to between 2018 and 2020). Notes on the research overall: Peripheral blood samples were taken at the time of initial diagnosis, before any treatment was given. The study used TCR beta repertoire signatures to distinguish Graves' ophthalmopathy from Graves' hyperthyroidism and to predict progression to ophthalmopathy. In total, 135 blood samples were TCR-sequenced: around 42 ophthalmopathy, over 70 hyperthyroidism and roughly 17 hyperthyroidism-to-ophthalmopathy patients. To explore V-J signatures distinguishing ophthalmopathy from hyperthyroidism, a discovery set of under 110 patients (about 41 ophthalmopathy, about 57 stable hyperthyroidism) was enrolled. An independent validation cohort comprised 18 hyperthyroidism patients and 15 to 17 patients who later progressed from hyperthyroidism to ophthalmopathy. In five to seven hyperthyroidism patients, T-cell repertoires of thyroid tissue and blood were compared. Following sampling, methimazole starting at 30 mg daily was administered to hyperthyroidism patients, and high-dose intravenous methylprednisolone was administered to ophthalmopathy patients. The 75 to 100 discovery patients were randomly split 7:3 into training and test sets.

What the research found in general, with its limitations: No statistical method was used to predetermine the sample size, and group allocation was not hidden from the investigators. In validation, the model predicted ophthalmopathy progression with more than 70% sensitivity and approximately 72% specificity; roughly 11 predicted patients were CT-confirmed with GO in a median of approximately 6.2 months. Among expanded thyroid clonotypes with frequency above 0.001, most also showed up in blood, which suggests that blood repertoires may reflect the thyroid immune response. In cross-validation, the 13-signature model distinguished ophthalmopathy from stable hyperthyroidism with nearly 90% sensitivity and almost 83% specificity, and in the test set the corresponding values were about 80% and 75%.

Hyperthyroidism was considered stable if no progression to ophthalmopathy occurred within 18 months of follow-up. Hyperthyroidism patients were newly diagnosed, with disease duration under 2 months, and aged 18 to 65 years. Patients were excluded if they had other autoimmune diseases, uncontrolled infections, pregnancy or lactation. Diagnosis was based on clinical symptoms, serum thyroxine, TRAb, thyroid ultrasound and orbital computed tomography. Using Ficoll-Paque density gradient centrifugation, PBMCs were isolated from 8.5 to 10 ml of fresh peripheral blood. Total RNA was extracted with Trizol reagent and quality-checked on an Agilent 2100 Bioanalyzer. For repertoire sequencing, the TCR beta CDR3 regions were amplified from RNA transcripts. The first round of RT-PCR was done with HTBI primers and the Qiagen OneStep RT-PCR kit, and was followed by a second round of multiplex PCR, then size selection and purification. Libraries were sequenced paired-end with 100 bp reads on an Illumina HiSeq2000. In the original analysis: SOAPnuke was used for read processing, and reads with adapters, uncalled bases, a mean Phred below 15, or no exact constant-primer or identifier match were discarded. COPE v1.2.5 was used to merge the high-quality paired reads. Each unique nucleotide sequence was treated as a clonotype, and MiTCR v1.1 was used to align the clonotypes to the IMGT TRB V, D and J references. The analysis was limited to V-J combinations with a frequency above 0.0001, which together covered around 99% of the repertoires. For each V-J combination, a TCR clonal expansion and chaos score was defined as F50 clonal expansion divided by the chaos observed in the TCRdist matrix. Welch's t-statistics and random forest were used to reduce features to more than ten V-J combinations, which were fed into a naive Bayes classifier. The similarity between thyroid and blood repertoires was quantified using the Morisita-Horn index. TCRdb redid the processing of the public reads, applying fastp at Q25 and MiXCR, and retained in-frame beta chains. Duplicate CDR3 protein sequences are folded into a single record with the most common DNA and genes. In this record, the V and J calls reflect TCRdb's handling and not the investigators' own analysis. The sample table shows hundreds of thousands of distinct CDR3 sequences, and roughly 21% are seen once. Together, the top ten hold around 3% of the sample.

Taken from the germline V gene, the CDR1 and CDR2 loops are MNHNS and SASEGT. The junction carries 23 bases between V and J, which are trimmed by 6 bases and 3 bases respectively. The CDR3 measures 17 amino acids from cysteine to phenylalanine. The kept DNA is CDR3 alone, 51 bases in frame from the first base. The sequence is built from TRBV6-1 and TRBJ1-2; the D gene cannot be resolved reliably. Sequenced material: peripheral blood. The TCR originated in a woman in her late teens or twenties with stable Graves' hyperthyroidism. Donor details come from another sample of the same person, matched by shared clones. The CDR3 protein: CASRAFGGRSWDYGYTF. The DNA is TGTGCCAGCAGGGCCTTTGGAGGTAGATCATGGGACTATGGCTACACCTTC.